The 24 T cell receptor beta chains presented below share a single source sample, sequenced in a study of blood T cell repertoires in COVID-19. Method: immunoSEQ multiplex PCR; TCRdb's copy keeps in-frame clones and lacks some. Seen here are 150,000 to 200,000 clones, more than 75% observed once, and the top ten hold less than 20%. Sequencing was carried out using PBMCs or T cells enriched from blood (not recorded which). The receptors were gathered from a woman between 45 and 65 years old with acute COVID-19.

V gene TRBV6-1 combines with J gene TRBJ2-5; 8 nucleotides match TRBD1. V lost 3 bases and J lost 5; bases outside the gene matches: 5. This CDR3 is built from 14 residues. From germline, CDR1 is MNHNS and CDR2 SASEGT. CDR3 sequence reads: CASSDRGLAETQYF. The DNA for the CDR3 is TGTGCCAGCAGTGACAGGGGGCTGGCGGAGACCCAGTACTTC.

As concerns this clone: Within the sample, other DNA sequences also encode this same CDR3. CDR3 residues: CASSPGQGQETQYF. The CDR3 DNA follows: TGTGCCAGCAGCCCTGGACAGGGCCAAGAGACCCAGTACTTC. The chain employs TRBV7-9 and TRBJ2-5, with 8 bases that match TRBD1. CDR1 and CDR2 (germline): SEHNR, FQNEAQ (reference sequence). The CDR3 totals 14 residues. Trimming took 5 bases from V and 1 from J; bases not matched to a gene: 3.

This rearrangement joins TRBV24-1 to TRBJ1-2; TRBD1 is a possible D gene (5 bases). With 5 bases removed from V and 4 bases from J, the gap between germline ends came to 7 bases. CDR3 length equals 12 residues. CDR1 and CDR2 (germline): KGHDR, SFDVKD. The CDR3 nucleotides read TGTGCCACCAGTGCAGGGATCTATGGCTACACCTTC. Translating gives CATSAGIYGYTF.

The chain carries TRBV9 and TRBJ2-3; 12 nucleotides line up with TRBD2. V shed 1 base and J 0 bases; nucleotides not matched to a gene: 18. Germline V gives CDR1 SGDLS, CDR2 YYNGEE. The CDR3 spans 22 residues. The CDR3, as DNA: TGTGCCAGCAGCGTACCCGTGAATCCGACTAGCGGGGGATACGTAAGCACAGATACGCAGTATTTT. Residues: CASSVPVNPTSGGYVSTDTQYF.

This clone is a singleton in its sample. The chain links TRBV6-6 to TRBJ1-5, with no clear D. CDR1 and CDR2 (germline): MNHNY, SVGAGI (reference sequence). This CDR3 is built from 16 residues. V was clipped by 5 bases and J by 0 bases, with 14 bases between them. In DNA form, the CDR3 reads TGTGCCAGCAGTACAGCCCAGACCCTTAGCAATCAGCCCCAGCATTTT. It translates to CASSTAQTLSNQPQHF.

The chain joins TRBV19 to TRBJ1-2, with 7 bases aligning to TRBD1. The CDR3 is 15 amino acids. V lost 6 bases to trimming and J lost 6 bases; unmatched junction nucleotides: 13. Germline loops: CDR1 LNHDA, CDR2 SQIVND (reference sequence). As DNA, the CDR3 is TGTGCCAGTAGCCGTCAAGAACAGGGGCTTAATGGCTACACCTTC. This codes for CASSRQEQGLNGYTF. Together with reference TRBV19 and TRBJ1-2, the CDR3 gives the full variable domain: DGGITQSPKYLFRKEGQNVTLSCEQNLNHDAMYWYRQDPGQGLRLIYYSQIVNDFQKGDIAEGYSVSREKKESFPLTVTSAQKNPTAFYLCASSRQEQGLNGYTFGSGTRLTVV.

J is TRBJ1-5 and V is TRBV24-1; D not resolved. CDR3 size: 13 residues. The germline V and J ends were trimmed by 9 bases and 4 bases, with 12 bases remaining between them. Germline-derived CDR1 and CDR2 are KGHDR and SFDVKD. The CDR3 DNA reads TGTGCCACCGCACAGTGGGAGAATCAGCCCCAGCATTTT. It specifies CATAQWENQPQHF.

This chain uses TRBV7-2 with TRBJ2-5; TRBD2 matches 7 bases. CDR1 and CDR2 from the germline V gene are SGHTA and FQGNSA. V lost 3 bases and J lost 0; bases outside the gene matches: 1. The CDR3 covers 14 residues. This chain's CDR3 is CASSFGLDQETQYF. CDR3 nucleotides: TGTGCCAGCAGCTTTGGACTAGACCAAGAGACCCAGTACTTC.

The rearrangement uses TRBV27 and TRBJ2-5, with 7 bases fitting TRBD1. The CDR3 extends over 15 amino acids. CDR1 and CDR2 (germline): MNHEY, SMNVEV (reference sequence). After removal of 5 bases from V and 1 base from J, the junction contained 7 bases not matched to a gene. The CDR3 region has the DNA TGTGCCAGCAGTCTCAACAGGGGCAGCCAAGAGACCCAGTACTTC. It yields the protein CASSLNRGSQETQYF.

V and J are TRBV11-3 and TRBJ2-3; D unclear. Trimming stripped 6 bases from V and 4 bases from J, with 14 bases between. This CDR3 contains 14 residues. Germline CDR1 and CDR2: SGHNT and YENEEA. The CDR3 sequence is CASSLYGTADTQYF. The DNA for the CDR3 is TGTGCCAGCAGTCTGTACGGTACAGCAGATACGCAGTATTTT.

The gene calls are TRBV18 and TRBJ1-1, with D perhaps TRBD1 (5 bases). V lost 3 bases, J lost 11 bases, and 22 bases lay in between. This CDR3 has 15 amino acids. Per the germline V gene, CDR1 is KGHSH and CDR2 is LQKENI. CDR3 region: CASSPQSGREGRAFF. Here the CDR3 DNA reads TGTGCCAGCTCACCCCAAAGTGGCAGGGAAGGCCGGGCTTTCTTT. Filled out from reference TRBV18 and TRBJ1-1, the complete variable domain reads NAGVMQNPRHLVRRRGQEARLRCSPMKGHSHVYWYRQLPEEGLKFMVYLQKENIIDESGMPKERFSAEFPKEGPSILRIQQVVRGDSAAYFCASSPQSGREGRAFFGQGTRLTVV.

This clone was found once. This chain joins TRBV6-5 and TRBJ1-6, with TRBD1 matching 7 bases. Germline CDR1 MNHEY, CDR2 SVGAGI. The V segment lost 5 bases and the J segment 7 bases; nucleotides outside the gene matches: 5. CDR3 length: 14 amino acids. CDR3 loop: CASSLQGKNSPLHF. The CDR3 DNA follows: TGTGCCAGCAGTCTACAGGGGAAGAATTCACCCCTCCACTTT.

The rearrangement uses TRBV2 and TRBJ2-1; 8 nucleotides agree with TRBD1. CDR3 length: 15 residues. With 2 bases clipped from V and 7 bases from J, the junction kept 7 bases outside the gene matches. Germline CDR1 SNHLY, CDR2 FYNNEI. CDR3 amino acids: CASSETRGPPNEQFF. The DNA of the CDR3 is TGTGCCAGCAGTGAAACCAGGGGGCCTCCAAATGAGCAGTTCTTC.

The chain joins TRBV24-1 to TRBJ2-5; 7 nucleotides align to TRBD2. The CDR3 totals 14 residues. Per the germline V gene, CDR1 is KGHDR and CDR2 is SFDVKD. V dropped 5 bases and J dropped 4; count of bases not matched to a gene: 6. CDR3 residues: CATSAVGGRETQYF. The CDR3 nucleotides read TGTGCCACCAGTGCCGTCGGGGGGAGAGAGACCCAGTACTTC.

With regard to this clone: One junction end does not reproduce the germline sequence, and a read error may be involved. V and J are TRBV3-1 (or the pseudogene TRBV3-2) and TRBJ1-2; weak D call: TRBD1 (6 bases). CDR3 length: 12 amino acids. Per the germline V gene, CDR1 is LGHDT and CDR2 is YNNKEL (reference sequence). The CDR3 DNA reads TGTGCCAGCAGCCGGAGGGAGGGGGGCTCCACCTTC. Translated: CASSRREGGSTF.

The J gene is TRBJ2-1, the V gene TRBV7-2; 7 nucleotides align to TRBD1. J was trimmed by 7 bases and V by 4 bases; bases with no gene match: 10. The CDR3 loop spans 15 amino acids. CDR1 and CDR2 (germline): SGHTA, FQGNSA. CDR3 in amino acids: CASSSIYDRENEQFF. The CDR3 DNA reads TGTGCCAGCAGCTCGATATACGACAGGGAAAATGAGCAGTTCTTC.

This clone has only a few counts. The gene calls are TRBV5-1 and TRBJ1-4; no clear D gene. V was cut by 1 base and J by 6 bases, with 7 bases left in between. Germline V gene sequence: CDR1 SGHRS, CDR2 YFSETQ. The CDR3 contains 13 residues. The CDR3 DNA is TGCGCCAGCAGCTTGCCCCCGGATGAAAAACTGTTTTTT. It codes for CASSLPPDEKLFF.

V is TRBV9 and J is TRBJ1-2; no firm D call. Germline CDR1 SGDLS, CDR2 YYNGEE. This CDR3 comprises 14 residues. Trimming removed 0 bases at V and 2 bases at J, with 8 bases between. CDR3 DNA: TGTGCCAGCAGCGTAGACGACACCAACTATGGCTACACCTTC. Residues: CASSVDDTNYGYTF.

This clone was observed once. CDR3 sequence: CASSEVGSEAFF. DNA of the CDR3: TGTGCCAGCAGCGAGGTGGGTTCTGAAGCTTTCTTT. The V gene is TRBV28, the J gene TRBJ1-1; D is unresolved. This CDR3 has 12 residues. The V gene's germline CDR1 is MDHEN and CDR2 SYDVKM. V gave up 6 bases and J gave up 6 bases, with 11 bases separating them. Complete variable domain (other parts from reference TRBV28 and TRBJ1-1): DVKVTQSSRYLVKRTGEKVFLECVQDMDHENMFWYRQDPGLGLRLIYFSYDVKMKEKGDIPEGYSVSREKKERFSLILESASTNQTSMYLCASSEVGSEAFFGQGTRLTVV.

Only a few counts were recorded for this clone. The chain has TRBV11-2 and TRBJ1-2, with TRBD1 identical over 10 bases. CDR1 and CDR2 (germline): SGHAT, FQNNGV. CDR3 length: 16 residues. With V trimmed by 2 bases and J by 8 bases, 11 bases remained unmatched. CDR3 loop: CASSLTRDRGRIGYTF. The CDR3 DNA reads as TGTGCCAGCAGCTTAACCCGGGACAGGGGTCGGATCGGCTACACCTTC.

The rearrangement links TRBV4-1 to TRBJ2-6, with 9 bases lining up with TRBD1. V trimming: 6 bases; J trimming: 0 bases; junction bases outside the gene matches: 9. CDR1 and CDR2 (germline): MGHRA, YSYEKL. The CDR3 sequence is 18 residues long. The CDR3 DNA reads as TGCGCCAGCAGTCAACCGGGACAGGGTATCTCTGGGGCCAACGTCCTGACTTTC. Translation: CASSQPGQGISGANVLTF.

V gene TRBV4-3 combines with J gene TRBJ1-4, with D perhaps matching TRBD1 (6 bases). Trimming pared 0 bases from V and 11 bases from J, leaving 10 bases between. This CDR3 comprises 13 residues. Germline loops: CDR1 LGHNA, CDR2 YSLEER. The CDR3 here is CASSQDQGRKLFF. The CDR3 DNA reads TGCGCCAGCAGCCAAGATCAGGGGCGGAAACTGTTTTTT.

The chain carries TRBV4-2 and TRBJ1-2; D is undetermined. V shed 0 bases and J shed 8 bases, with 13 bases lying between them. The CDR3 is made up of 14 amino acids. Germline V gene lookup returns CDR1 LGHNA and CDR2 YNFKEQ. This CDR3 reads CASSQDSHRTGYTF. The DNA of the CDR3 is TGTGCCAGCAGCCAAGATTCGCACAGAACGGGCTACACCTTC.

The chain joins TRBV5-1 to TRBJ2-7; 9 nucleotides match TRBD2. CDR1 and CDR2 from the germline V gene are SGHRS and YFSETQ. The CDR3 is 13 amino acids. V dropped 0 bases and J dropped 7; count of bases not matched to a gene: 2. The CDR3, as DNA: TGCGCCAGCAGCTTGGGCCTAGCGGGAGAGCAGTACGTC. It specifies CASSLGLAGEQYV.